These 25 T cell receptor beta chains originate from one sample sequenced in a study of blood T cell repertoires in COVID-19. This table comes from immunoSEQ multiplex PCR, and its TCRdb copy is limited to in-frame clones, with some not included. The sample holds about 440,000 clones, about 87% seen once. What was sequenced was peripheral blood. All receptors derive from a woman in her forties or fifties with COVID-19, enrolled during active disease.

This rearrangement joins TRBV29-1 to TRBJ1-1; 7 nucleotides agree with TRBD1. The junction had 2 bases not matched to a gene; V was cut back by 7 bases and J by 0 bases. The germline CDR1 and CDR2 sequences are SQVTM and ANQGSEA. The CDR3 has 12 residues. DNA for the CDR3: TGCAGCGCAGGGACAGTGAACACTGAAGCTTTCTTT. It codes for CSAGTVNTEAFF.

V usage is TRBV30 and J usage is TRBJ2-3; 7 positions match TRBD1. The CDR3 length is 13 residues. The ends lost 2 bases at V and 7 bases at J; junction bases unmatched: 6. The germline gives CDR1 GTSNPN, CDR2 SVGIG (reference sequence). DNA for the CDR3: TGTGCCTGGAGTTCCCAGGGGGTTAATACGCAGTATTTT. Its translation: CAWSSQGVNTQYF.

V gene TRBV5-1 combines with J gene TRBJ1-1, with 8 bases matching TRBD1. The V gene's germline CDR1 is SGHRS and CDR2 YFSETQ. Unmatched junction bases numbered 9, after V lost 4 bases and J lost 4 bases. The CDR3 is 15 residues long. CDR3 coding DNA: TGCGCCAGCAGCATGACAGGGGCCCAGGGCACTGAAGCTTTCTTT. Encoded protein: CASSMTGAQGTEAFF. Looking up the rest from reference TRBV5-1 and TRBJ1-1 gives the full variable domain: KAGVTQTPRYLIKTRGQQVTLSCSPISGHRSVSWYQQTPGQGLQFLFEYFSETQRNKGNFPGRFSGRQFSNSRSEMNVSTLELGDSALYLCASSMTGAQGTEAFFGQGTRLTVV.

The genes are TRBV5-1 and TRBJ1-5; D may be TRBD1 (5 bases). V lost 2 bases, J lost 4 bases, and 13 bases lay in between. Germline V gene data show CDR1 as SGHRS and CDR2 as YFSETQ. The CDR3 is made up of 15 amino acids. The CDR3: CASSFPRDRNQPQHF. The CDR3 DNA is TGCGCCAGCAGCTTCCCCCGAGACAGAAATCAGCCCCAGCATTTT.

The chain has TRBV23-1 and TRBJ1-2; D is perhaps TRBD1 (6 bases). TRBV23-1 is an open reading frame whose function is uncertain. Trimming took 6 bases from V and 1 from J, leaving 18 bases between them. The CDR3 extends over 16 amino acids. The CDR3 nucleotides read TGCGCCAGCAGGAGATCTGGGGCAGGGGTTAACTATGGCTACACCTTC. This encodes CASRRSGAGVNYGYTF.

The table lists this clone with a few counts. CDR3 in amino acids: CASSQDRDSSLSPLHF. The CDR3 coding sequence is TGCGCCAGCAGCCAAGATAGGGACAGCTCTTTGTCACCCCTCCACTTT. This rearrangement joins TRBV4-1 to TRBJ1-6, with 7 bases that match TRBD1. The trim removed 0 bases at V and 10 bases at J, leaving 9 bases unmatched. The CDR3 covers 16 residues. Germline CDR1 is MGHRA and CDR2 is YSYEKL.

The rearrangement links TRBV5-1 to TRBJ1-2; D may be TRBD1 (6 bases). Trimming stripped 0 bases from V and 4 bases from J, with 7 bases between. Germline values: CDR1 SGHRS, CDR2 YFSETQ. CDR3 length equals 13 residues. CDR3 residues: CASSLGTVYGYTF. CDR3 DNA: TGCGCCAGCAGCTTGGGGACAGTCTATGGCTACACCTTC.

The rearrangement uses TRBV9 and TRBJ1-2, with 11 bases lining up with TRBD1. Per the germline V gene, CDR1 is SGDLS and CDR2 is YYNGEE. The CDR3 covers 15 residues. The J segment lost 2 bases and the V segment lost 3 bases, leaving 3 bases of the junction unmatched. This chain's CDR3 is CASSAWTGGNYGYTF. The CDR3 DNA reads TGTGCCAGCAGCGCCTGGACAGGGGGCAACTATGGCTACACCTTC. The whole variable domain, filled in from reference TRBV9 and TRBJ1-2, reads DSGVTQTPKHLITATGQRVTLRCSPRSGDLSVYWYQQSLDQGLQFLIQYYNGEERAKGNILERFSAQQFPDLHSELNLSSLELGDSALYFCASSAWTGGNYGYTFGSGTRLTVV.

The CDR3 nucleotides read TGTGCCAGCAGTTTATCATCAGGAGGATATGGCTACACCTTC. Protein sequence: CASSLSSGGYGYTF. The chain has TRBV6-5 and TRBJ1-2; D is unresolved. Trimming removed 4 bases at V and 5 bases at J, with 14 bases between. The germline CDR1 and CDR2 sequences are MNHEY and SVGAGI. The CDR3 sequence is 14 residues long.

This clone came up a few times. The chain recombines TRBV2 with TRBJ2-5; the D gene is possibly TRBD2 (6 bases). In germline, CDR1 is SNHLY, CDR2 FYNNEI. The V end lost 2 bases, the J end lost 2 bases, and 12 bases lay between the germline ends. The CDR3 covers 15 residues. CDR3 protein: CASSEFLGGQETQYF. The CDR3 DNA is TGTGCCAGCAGTGAATTTCTGGGGGGACAAGAGACCCAGTACTTC.

In this sample, this clone turned up once. Here the CDR3 reads CASSLGDTNQPQHF. The CDR3 coding sequence is TGTGCCAGCAGCTTGGGGGACACAAATCAGCCCCAGCATTTT. The V and J genes are TRBV7-9 and TRBJ1-5; a possible D gene is TRBD1 (6 bases). This CDR3 region has 14 residues. Germline loops: CDR1 SEHNR, CDR2 FQNEAQ (reference sequence). Trimming took off 3 bases at V and 4 bases at J, with 10 bases between the two ends.

This clone was seen a single time. J is TRBJ2-2 and V is TRBV5-1, with D possibly matching TRBD2 (5 bases). The CDR3 is 12 amino acids. The V end lost 2 bases, the J end lost 7 bases, and 6 bases lay between the germline ends. Germline V CDR1 and CDR2: SGHRS, YFSETQ. The CDR3 nucleotides are TGCGCCAGCAGCTTCCGGGGCGGGGAGCTGTTTTTT. Its protein product is CASSFRGGELFF. The whole variable domain, filled in from reference TRBV5-1 and TRBJ2-2, reads KAGVTQTPRYLIKTRGQQVTLSCSPISGHRSVSWYQQTPGQGLQFLFEYFSETQRNKGNFPGRFSGRQFSNSRSEMNVSTLELGDSALYLCASSFRGGELFFGEGSRLTVL.

The rearrangement uses TRBV19 and TRBJ2-3, with 7 bases fitting TRBD2. Trimming removed 6 bases from V and 0 bases from J; junction bases left unmatched: 6. CDR1 and CDR2 from the germline V gene are LNHDA and SQIVND (reference sequence). The CDR3 totals 15 residues. In DNA form, the CDR3 reads TGTGCCAGTAGAGTGAGCGGGATTAGCACAGATACGCAGTATTTT. Translating it yields CASRVSGISTDTQYF.

The gene calls are TRBV2 and TRBJ1-1; D uncertain. Germline values: CDR1 SNHLY, CDR2 FYNNEI. V lost 6 bases and J 1 base, leaving 9 bases between the germline ends. This CDR3 region has 13 residues. Here the CDR3 DNA reads TGTGCCAGCAGCCTGGACTGGAACACTGAAGCTTTCTTT. Its translation: CASSLDWNTEAFF.

The chain is built from TRBV6-5 and TRBJ2-1; D uncertain. Looked up from germline, CDR1 is MNHEY and CDR2 is SVGAGI. This CDR3 is 16 amino acids long. Trimming removed 0 bases from V and 0 bases from J, with 9 bases in between. CDR3 nucleotides: TGTGCCAGCAGTTACTCTCGGGTCAGCTCCTACAATGAGCAGTTCTTC. Amino acids: CASSYSRVSSYNEQFF.

V is TRBV5-1 and J is TRBJ2-7; 8 bases map to TRBD1. The V and J ends lost 3 bases and 3 bases, in that order; junction bases with no gene match: 11. This CDR3 has 16 amino acids. Germline V gene lookup returns CDR1 SGHRS and CDR2 YFSETQ. In DNA, the CDR3 is TGCGCCAGCAGCTCCACCGACAGGGGCCAGGTCTACGAGCAGTACTTC. It yields the protein CASSSTDRGQVYEQYF.

The chain uses TRBV6-5 and TRBJ1-2; D remains ambiguous. The length of the CDR3 is 13 residues. CDR1 is MNHEY and CDR2 is SVGAGI in the germline V gene. Trimming removed 7 bases at V and 4 bases at J, with 13 bases between. CDR3 bases: TGTGCCAGCAAAAAATCGGGAGTCTATGGCTACACCTTC. Protein: CASKKSGVYGYTF.

The J gene is TRBJ2-1, the V gene TRBV21-1; the table's D call, TRBD2, was not checked against the DNA. TRBV21-1 is listed as a pseudogene. The CDR3 runs to 16 residues. The CDR3 bases are TGTGCCAGCAGCGAGTTCCCGGGACTAGGGGGCAATGAGCAGTTCTTC. This codes for CASSEFPGLGGNEQFF.

This rearrangement joins TRBV10-1 to TRBJ2-3, with a tentative D call TRBD2 (6 bases). Per the germline V gene, CDR1 is WNHNN and CDR2 is SYGVQD (reference sequence). Trimming took 6 bases from V and 3 from J, leaving 16 bases between them. The CDR3 is made up of 15 amino acids. The DNA for the CDR3 is TGCGCCAGCAGCCGTCGTGGGAGGTTTACAGATACGCAGTATTTT. This encodes CASSRRGRFTDTQYF.

In DNA, the CDR3 is TGTGCCAGCAGCCCTTATGGCGGGGCCGGCACAGATACGCAGTATTTT. This gives the protein CASSPYGGAGTDTQYF. V gene TRBV7-3 combines with J gene TRBJ2-3; TRBD2 might be the D (6 bases). V dropped 5 bases and J dropped 1 base, with 16 bases sitting between them. The CDR3 length is 16 residues. Germline-derived CDR1 and CDR2 are SGHTA and FQGTGA. The full variable domain, rest sourced from reference TRBV7-3 and TRBJ2-3, is GAGVSQTPSNKVTEKGKYVELRCDPISGHTALYWYRQSLGQGPEFLIYFQGTGAADDSGLPNDRFFAVRPEGSVSTLKIQRTERGDSAVYLCASSPYGGAGTDTQYFGPGTRLTVL.

The chain combines TRBV18 with TRBJ1-1; the D gene is possibly TRBD1 (6 bases). The CDR3 has 12 residues. Between the trimmed V and J ends, which lost 4 bases and 8 bases, there was a span of 11 bases. The germline CDR1 and CDR2 sequences are KGHSH and LQKENI. CDR3 sequence: CASSLQGKEAFF. Written as DNA, the CDR3 is TGTGCCAGCTCACTACAGGGAAAGGAAGCTTTCTTT.

The chain carries TRBV11-2 and TRBJ2-7; D remains ambiguous. Germline V lookup: CDR1 SGHAT, CDR2 FQNNGV. The CDR3 loop spans 12 amino acids. V dropped 5 bases and J dropped 0 bases, with 5 bases sitting between them. CDR3 DNA: TGTGCCAGCAGCAGGAGCTCCTACGAGCAGTACTTC. Encoded protein: CASSRSSYEQYF.

CDR3 sequence (DNA): TGTGCCAGCAGCCCCCTAGCAGGCACCGATTCTGAAGCTTTCTTT. Encoded protein: CASSPLAGTDSEAFF. This chain connects TRBV4-2 to TRBJ1-1; D remains unclear. V gave up 4 bases and J gave up 6 bases, with 18 bases separating them. This CDR3 contains 15 residues. The germline V gene has CDR1 LGHNA and CDR2 YNFKEQ.

This clone was counted between two and nine times. The genes are TRBV9 and TRBJ2-3; D is possibly TRBD1 (6 bases). The CDR3 runs to 16 residues. Germline-derived CDR1 and CDR2 are SGDLS and YYNGEE. Trimming stripped 3 bases from V and 3 bases from J, with 17 bases between. CDR3 sequence reads: CASSAAEGGSTDTQYF. The CDR3 DNA reads TGTGCCAGCAGCGCAGCGGAAGGGGGTTCTACAGATACGCAGTATTTT.

This CDR3 is CATSDHDRGGNGYTF. Written as DNA, the CDR3 is TGTGCCACCAGTGACCATGACAGGGGGGGGAATGGCTACACCTTC. This chain joins TRBV24-1 and TRBJ1-2, with 9 bases fitting TRBD1. The CDR3 contains 15 residues. Germline loops: CDR1 KGHDR, CDR2 SFDVKD. The V segment lost 4 bases and the J segment 6 bases; nucleotides outside the gene matches: 8.